The clone carrying this TCR beta chain has just a few counts. TCRdb recomputed calls from the 5' RACE reads with MiXCR, one row per CDR3 protein. The repertoire holds approximately 47,000 distinct CDR3 sequences, with 7.6% as singletons. These data come from a study of spatial heterogeneity in lung cancer. Time point given: sample taken at primary tumor resection. Unsorted samples of tumor, nontumor lung or frozen PBMC had their whole RNA sequenced. This receptor was obtained from a female donor with early-stage non-small cell lung cancer. The input for sequencing was PBMCs, taken at surgery.

As DNA, the CDR3 is TGCAGTGCTAGAGCCGGGACAGGGGGCAAGGGCGGGGAGCTGTTTTTT. This gives the protein CSARAGTGGKGGELFF. This chain links TRBV20-1 with TRBJ2-2; 12 bases map to TRBD1. Germline CDR1 and CDR2: DFQATT and SNEGSKA (reference sequence). V lost 1 base and J lost 7; bases outside the gene matches: 7. This CDR3 has 16 amino acids.